This T cell receptor beta chain emerged from a study of T cell changes during pregnancy in multiple sclerosis. The CDR3 consists of 13 residues. The V gene lost 0 bases and the J gene lost 8 bases, with 9 bases spanning the gap. From germline, CDR1 is SGHKS and CDR2 YYEKEE (reference sequence). Repertoires were generated with immunoSEQ multiplex PCR, while TCRdb's copy carries only in-frame clones and drops some. The sample includes some 50,000 clones, 95% seen only once; the top ten take 5% to 7%. The receptor's source is a female donor with multiple sclerosis, enrolled in a pregnancy study. This chain links TRBV5-5 with TRBJ2-1, with D unclear. This sample comprised CD8+ T cells from peripheral blood mononuclear cells, obtained in the first trimester of pregnancy. CDR3 loop: CASSLVSVYEQFF. CDR3 coding DNA: TGTGCCAGCAGCTTGGTCAGCGTCTATGAGCAGTTCTTC.